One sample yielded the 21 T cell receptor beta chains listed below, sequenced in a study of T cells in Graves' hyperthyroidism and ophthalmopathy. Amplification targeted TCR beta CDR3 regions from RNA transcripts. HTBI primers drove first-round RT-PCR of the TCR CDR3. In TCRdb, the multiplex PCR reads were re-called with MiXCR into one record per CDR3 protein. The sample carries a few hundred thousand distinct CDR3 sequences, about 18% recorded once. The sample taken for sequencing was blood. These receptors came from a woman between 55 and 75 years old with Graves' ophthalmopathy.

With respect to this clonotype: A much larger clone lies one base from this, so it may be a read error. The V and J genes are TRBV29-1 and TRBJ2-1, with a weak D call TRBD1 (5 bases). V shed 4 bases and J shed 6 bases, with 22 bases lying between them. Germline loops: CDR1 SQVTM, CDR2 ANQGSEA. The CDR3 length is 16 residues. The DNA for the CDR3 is TGCAGCGTTGGATTGACCCGGACAATCCCATGCAATGAGCAGTTCTTC. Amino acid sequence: CSVGLTRTIPCNEQFF.

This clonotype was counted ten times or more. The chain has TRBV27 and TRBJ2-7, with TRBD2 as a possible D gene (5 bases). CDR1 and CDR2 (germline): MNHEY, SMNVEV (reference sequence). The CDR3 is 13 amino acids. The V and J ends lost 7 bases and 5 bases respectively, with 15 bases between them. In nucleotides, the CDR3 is TGTGCCAGCACCCTCCGAGGGAGTCACGAGCAGTACTTC. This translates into CASTLRGSHEQYF.

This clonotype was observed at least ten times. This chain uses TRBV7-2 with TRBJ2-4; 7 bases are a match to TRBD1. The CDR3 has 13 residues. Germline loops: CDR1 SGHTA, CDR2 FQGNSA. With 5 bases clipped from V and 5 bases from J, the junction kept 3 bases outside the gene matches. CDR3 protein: CASSTDRENIQYF. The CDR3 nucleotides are TGTGCCAGCAGCACCGACAGGGAAAACATTCAGTACTTC.

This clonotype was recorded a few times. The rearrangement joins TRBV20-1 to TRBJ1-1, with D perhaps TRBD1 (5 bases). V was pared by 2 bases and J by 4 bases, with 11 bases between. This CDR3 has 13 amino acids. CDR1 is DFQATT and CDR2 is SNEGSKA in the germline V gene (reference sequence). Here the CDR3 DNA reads TGCAGTGCTAGACGGGGACGGAGCACTGAAGCTTTCTTT. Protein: CSARRGRSTEAFF.

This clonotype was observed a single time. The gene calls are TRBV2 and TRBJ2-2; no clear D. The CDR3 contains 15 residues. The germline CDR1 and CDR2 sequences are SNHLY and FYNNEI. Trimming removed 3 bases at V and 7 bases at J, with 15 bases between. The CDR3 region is CASSEGYEGSGELFF. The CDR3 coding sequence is TGTGCCAGCAGTGAGGGGTATGAAGGTAGCGGGGAGCTGTTTTTT.

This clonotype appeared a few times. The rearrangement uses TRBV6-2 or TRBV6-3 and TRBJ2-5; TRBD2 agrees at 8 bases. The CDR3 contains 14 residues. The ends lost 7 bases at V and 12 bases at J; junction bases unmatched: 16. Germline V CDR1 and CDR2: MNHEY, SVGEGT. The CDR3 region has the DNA TGTGCCAGCACGGACGGGAGGGCCCTGGTGTTGGAGTACTTC. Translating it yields CASTDGRALVLEYF.

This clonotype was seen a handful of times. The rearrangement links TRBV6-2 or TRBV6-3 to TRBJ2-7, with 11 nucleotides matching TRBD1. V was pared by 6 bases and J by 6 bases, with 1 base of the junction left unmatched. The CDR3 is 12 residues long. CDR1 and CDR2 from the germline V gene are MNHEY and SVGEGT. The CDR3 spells CASRDRGREQYF. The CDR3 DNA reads TGTGCCAGCAGGGACAGGGGGCGCGAGCAGTACTTC.

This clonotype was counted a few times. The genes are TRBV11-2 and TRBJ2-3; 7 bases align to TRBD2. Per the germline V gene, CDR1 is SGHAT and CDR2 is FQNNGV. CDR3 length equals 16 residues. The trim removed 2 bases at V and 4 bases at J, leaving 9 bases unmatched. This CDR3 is CASSLIGGSWSDTQYF. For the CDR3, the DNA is TGTGCCAGCAGCTTAATCGGCGGGAGTTGGTCAGATACGCAGTATTTT.

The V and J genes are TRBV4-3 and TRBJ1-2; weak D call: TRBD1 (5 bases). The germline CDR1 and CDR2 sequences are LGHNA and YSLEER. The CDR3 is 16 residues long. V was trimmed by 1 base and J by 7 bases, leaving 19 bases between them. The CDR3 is CASSQATFGGAVGYTF. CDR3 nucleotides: TGCGCCAGCAGCCAAGCTACCTTTGGAGGGGCCGTTGGCTACACCTTC.

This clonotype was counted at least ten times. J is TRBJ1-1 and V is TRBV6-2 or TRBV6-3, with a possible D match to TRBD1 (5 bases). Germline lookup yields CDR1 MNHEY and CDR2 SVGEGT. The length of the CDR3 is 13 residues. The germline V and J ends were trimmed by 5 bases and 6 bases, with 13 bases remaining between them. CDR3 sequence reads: CASSPGEGPEAFF. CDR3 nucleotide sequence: TGTGCCAGCAGTCCCGGAGAGGGGCCTGAAGCTTTCTTT.

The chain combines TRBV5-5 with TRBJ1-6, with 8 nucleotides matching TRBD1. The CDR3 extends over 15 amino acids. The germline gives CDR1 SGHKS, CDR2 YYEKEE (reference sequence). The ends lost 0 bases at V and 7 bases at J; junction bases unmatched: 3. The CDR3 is CASSLAGGKNSPLHF. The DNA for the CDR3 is TGTGCCAGCAGCTTGGCAGGGGGCAAGAATTCACCCCTCCACTTT. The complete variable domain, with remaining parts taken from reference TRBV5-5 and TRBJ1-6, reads DAGVTQSPTHLIKTRGQQVTLRCSPISGHKSVSWYQQVLGQGPQFIFQYYEKEERGRGNFPDRFSARQFPNYSSELNVNALLLGDSALYLCASSLAGGKNSPLHFGNGTRLTVT.

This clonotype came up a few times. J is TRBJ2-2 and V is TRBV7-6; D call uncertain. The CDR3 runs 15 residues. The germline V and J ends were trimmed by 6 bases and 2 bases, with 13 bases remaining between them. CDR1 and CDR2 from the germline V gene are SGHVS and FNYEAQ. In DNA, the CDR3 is TGTGCCAGCAGTAAAATAGGACCTAACACCGGGGAGCTGTTTTTT. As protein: CASSKIGPNTGELFF.

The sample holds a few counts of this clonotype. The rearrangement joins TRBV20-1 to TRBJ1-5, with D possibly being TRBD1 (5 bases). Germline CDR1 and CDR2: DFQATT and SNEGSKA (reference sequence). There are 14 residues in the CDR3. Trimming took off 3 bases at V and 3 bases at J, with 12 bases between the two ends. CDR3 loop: CSARDGAVNQPQHF. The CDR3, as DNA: TGCAGTGCTAGGGACGGGGCAGTCAATCAGCCCCAGCATTTT.

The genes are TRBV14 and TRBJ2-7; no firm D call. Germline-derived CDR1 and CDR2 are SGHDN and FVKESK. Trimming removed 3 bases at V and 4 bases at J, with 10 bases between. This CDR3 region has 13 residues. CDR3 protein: CASSHSTSYEQYF. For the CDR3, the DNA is TGTGCCAGCAGCCACTCGACGTCTTACGAGCAGTACTTC.

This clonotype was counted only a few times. CDR3 nucleotides: TGTGCCAGCAGGCCCGGTTCTTACAATGAGCAGTTCTTC. Translation: CASRPGSYNEQFF. The chain employs TRBV6-1 and TRBJ2-1; D is undetermined. Germline values: CDR1 MNHNS, CDR2 SASEGT. Trimming pared 6 bases from V and 4 bases from J, leaving 10 bases between. This CDR3 has 13 amino acids.

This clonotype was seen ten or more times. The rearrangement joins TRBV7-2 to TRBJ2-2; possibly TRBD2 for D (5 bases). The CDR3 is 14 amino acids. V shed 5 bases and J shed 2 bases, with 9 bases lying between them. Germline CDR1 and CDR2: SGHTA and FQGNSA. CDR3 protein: CASSQDFNTGELFF. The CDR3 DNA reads TGTGCCAGCAGCCAGGACTTTAACACCGGGGAGCTGTTTTTT.

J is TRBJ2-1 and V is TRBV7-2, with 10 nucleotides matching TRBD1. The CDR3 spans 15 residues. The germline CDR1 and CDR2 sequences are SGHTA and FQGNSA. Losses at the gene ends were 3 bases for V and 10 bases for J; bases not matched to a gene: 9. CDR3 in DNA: TGTGCCAGCAGCTTCAGACAGGGGGCGGTCGGGGAGCAGTTCTTC. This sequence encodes CASSFRQGAVGEQFF.

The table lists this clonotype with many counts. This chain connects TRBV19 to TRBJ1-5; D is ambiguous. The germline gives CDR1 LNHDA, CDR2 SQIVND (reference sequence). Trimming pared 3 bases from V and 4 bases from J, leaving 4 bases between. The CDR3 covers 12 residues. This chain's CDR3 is CASSIGNQPQHF. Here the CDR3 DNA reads TGTGCCAGTAGTATCGGTAATCAGCCCCAGCATTTT.

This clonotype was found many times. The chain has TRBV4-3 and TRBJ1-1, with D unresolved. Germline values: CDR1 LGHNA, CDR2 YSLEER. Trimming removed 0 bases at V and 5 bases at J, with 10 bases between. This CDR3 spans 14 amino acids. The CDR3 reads CASSQDLEETEAFF. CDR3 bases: TGCGCCAGCAGCCAAGATTTGGAGGAAACTGAAGCTTTCTTT.

The CDR3 nucleotides are TGTGCCAGCAGACCTAGCGGAGGGTGGGATGAGCAGTTCTTC. Its protein is CASRPSGGWDEQFF. The chain joins TRBV6-9 to TRBJ2-1; 7 nucleotides align to TRBD2. V lost 6 bases to trimming and J lost 8 bases; unmatched junction nucleotides: 10. There are 14 residues in the CDR3. The germline V gene has CDR1 MNHGY and CDR2 SVAAGI.

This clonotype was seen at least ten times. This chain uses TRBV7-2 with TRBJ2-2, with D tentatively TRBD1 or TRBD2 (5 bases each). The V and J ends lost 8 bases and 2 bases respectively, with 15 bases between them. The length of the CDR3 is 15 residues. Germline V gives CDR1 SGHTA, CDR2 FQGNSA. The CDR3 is CASQPLGVNTGELFF. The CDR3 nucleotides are TGTGCCAGCCAGCCTTTGGGGGTAAACACCGGGGAGCTGTTTTTT. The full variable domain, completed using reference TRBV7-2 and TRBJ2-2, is GAGVSQSPSNKVTEKGKDVELRCDPISGHTALYWYRQSLGQGLEFLIYFQGNSAPDKSGLPSDRFSAERTGGSVSTLTIQRTQQEDSAVYLCASQPLGVNTGELFFGEGSRLTVL.